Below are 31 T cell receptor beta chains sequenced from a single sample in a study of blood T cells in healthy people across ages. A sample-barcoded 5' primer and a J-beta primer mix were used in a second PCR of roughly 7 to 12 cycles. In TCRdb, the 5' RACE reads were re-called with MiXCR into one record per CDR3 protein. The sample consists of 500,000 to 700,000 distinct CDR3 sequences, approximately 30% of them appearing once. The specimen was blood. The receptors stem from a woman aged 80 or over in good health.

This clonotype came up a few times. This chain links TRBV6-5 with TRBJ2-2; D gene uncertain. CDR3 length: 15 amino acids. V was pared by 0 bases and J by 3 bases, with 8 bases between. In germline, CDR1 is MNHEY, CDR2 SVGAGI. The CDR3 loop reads CASSYSKTHTGELFF. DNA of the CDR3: TGTGCCAGCAGTTACTCGAAGACACACACCGGGGAGCTGTTTTTT.

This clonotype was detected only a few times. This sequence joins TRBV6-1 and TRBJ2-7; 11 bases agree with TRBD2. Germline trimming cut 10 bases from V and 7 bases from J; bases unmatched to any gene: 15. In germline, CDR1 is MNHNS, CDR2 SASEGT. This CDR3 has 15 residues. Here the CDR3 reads CATERLAGSYNEQYF. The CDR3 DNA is TGTGCCACCGAAAGACTAGCGGGGAGCTACAATGAGCAGTACTTC.

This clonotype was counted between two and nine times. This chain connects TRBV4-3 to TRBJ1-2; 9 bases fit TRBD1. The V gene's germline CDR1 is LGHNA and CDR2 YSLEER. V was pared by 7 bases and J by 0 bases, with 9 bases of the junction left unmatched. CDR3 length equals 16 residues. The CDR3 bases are TGCGCCAGCAACCTCCTCGGACAGGGGACTAACTATGGCTACACCTTC. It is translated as CASNLLGQGTNYGYTF.

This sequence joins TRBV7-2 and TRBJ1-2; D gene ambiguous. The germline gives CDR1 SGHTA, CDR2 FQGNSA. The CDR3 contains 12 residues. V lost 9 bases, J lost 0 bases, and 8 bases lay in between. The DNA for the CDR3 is TGTGCCAGTCGAGGGACTAACTATGGCTACACCTTC. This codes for CASRGTNYGYTF.

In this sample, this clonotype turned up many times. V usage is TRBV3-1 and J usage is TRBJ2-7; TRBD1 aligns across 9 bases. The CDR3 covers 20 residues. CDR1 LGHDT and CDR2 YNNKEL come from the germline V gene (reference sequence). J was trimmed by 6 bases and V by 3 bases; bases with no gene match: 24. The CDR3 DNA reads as TGTGCCAGCAGCCAGTACTATCCGGGACAGGGTCCTTTTCCGGGTCGCGAGCAGTACTTC. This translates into CASSQYYPGQGPFPGREQYF.

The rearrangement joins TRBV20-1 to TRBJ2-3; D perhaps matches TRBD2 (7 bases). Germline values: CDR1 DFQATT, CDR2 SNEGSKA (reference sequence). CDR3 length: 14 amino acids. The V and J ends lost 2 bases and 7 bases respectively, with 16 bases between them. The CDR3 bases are TGCAGTGCTAGAAGTGGGGGGGCGTGGAATACGCAGTATTTT. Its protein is CSARSGGAWNTQYF.

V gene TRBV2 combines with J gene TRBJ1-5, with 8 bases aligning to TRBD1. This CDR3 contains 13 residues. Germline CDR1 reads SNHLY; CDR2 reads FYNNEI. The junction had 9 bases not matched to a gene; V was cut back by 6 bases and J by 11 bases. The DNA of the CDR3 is TGTGCCAGCAGGGACAGGGAACAATCAGCCCAGCATTTT. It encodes CASRDREQSAQHF.

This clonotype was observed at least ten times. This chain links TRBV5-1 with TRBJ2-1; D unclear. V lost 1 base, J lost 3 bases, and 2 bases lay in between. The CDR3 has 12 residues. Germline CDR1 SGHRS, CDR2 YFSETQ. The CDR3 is CASSLNYNEQFF. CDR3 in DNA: TGCGCCAGCAGCTTGAACTACAATGAGCAGTTCTTC.

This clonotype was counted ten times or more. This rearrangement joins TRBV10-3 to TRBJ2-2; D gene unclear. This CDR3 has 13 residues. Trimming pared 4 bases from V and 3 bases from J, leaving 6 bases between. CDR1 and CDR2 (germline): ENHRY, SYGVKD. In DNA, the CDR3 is TGTGCCATCAGTGCGGCCGACACCGGGGAGCTGTTTTTT. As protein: CAISAADTGELFF.

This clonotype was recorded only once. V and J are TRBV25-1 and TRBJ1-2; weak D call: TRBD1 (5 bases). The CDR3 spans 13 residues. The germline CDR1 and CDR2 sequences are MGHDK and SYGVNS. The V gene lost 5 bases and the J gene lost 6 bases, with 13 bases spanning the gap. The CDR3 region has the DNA TGTGCCAGCAGTCTCTCAGGGTGTGATGGCTACACCTTC. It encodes CASSLSGCDGYTF.

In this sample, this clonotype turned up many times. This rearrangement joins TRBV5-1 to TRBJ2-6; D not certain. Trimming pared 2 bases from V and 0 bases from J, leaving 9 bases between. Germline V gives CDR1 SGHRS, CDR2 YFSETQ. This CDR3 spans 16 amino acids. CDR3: CASSLTFNSGANVLTF. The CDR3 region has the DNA TGCGCCAGCAGCTTAACTTTCAACTCTGGGGCCAACGTCCTGACTTTC.

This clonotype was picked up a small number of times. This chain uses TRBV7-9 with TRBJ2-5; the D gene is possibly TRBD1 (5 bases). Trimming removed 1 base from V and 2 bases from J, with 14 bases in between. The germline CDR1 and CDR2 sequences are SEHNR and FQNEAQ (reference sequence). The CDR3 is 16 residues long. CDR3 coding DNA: TGTGCCAGCAGCTTAGGACAGAATGAGGCACAAGAGACCCAGTACTTC. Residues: CASSLGQNEAQETQYF.

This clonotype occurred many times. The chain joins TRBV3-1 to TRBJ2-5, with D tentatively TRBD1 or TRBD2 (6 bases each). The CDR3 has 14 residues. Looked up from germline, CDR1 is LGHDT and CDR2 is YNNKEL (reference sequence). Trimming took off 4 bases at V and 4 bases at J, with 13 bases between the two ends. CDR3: CASSLGRGAETQYF. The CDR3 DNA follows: TGTGCCAGCAGCCTCGGTAGGGGGGCAGAGACCCAGTACTTC.

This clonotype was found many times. The CDR3 bases are TGTGCCAGCAGTGAAGGACGTGGCGCCCCGGGAGCTAAGACCCAGTACTTC. Its protein is CASSEGRGAPGAKTQYF. V and J are TRBV6-1 and TRBJ2-5; the D gene is possibly TRBD2 (6 bases). Germline V gene lookup returns CDR1 MNHNS and CDR2 SASEGT. The CDR3 length is 17 residues. V shed 1 base and J shed 6 bases, with 21 bases lying between them.

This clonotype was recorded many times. The CDR3 region has the DNA TGTGCCAGCAAAGGGGACCGGCGGGGGGGCAGAGATACGCAGTATTTT. Translating gives CASKGDRRGGRDTQYF. The chain links TRBV3-1 to TRBJ2-3; 9 bases are shared with TRBD2. Germline CDR1 LGHDT, CDR2 YNNKEL (reference sequence). The CDR3 contains 16 residues. Trimming removed 7 bases from V and 5 bases from J; junction bases left unmatched: 13.

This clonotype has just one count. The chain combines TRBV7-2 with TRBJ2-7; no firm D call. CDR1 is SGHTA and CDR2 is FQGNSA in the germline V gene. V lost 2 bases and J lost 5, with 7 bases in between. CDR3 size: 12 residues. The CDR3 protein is CASSLIDHEQYF. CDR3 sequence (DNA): TGTGCCAGCAGCTTAATCGACCACGAGCAGTACTTC.

CDR3 region: CASSVPLPNEQYF. CDR3 bases: TGTGCCAGCAGTGTGCCCTTACCCAATGAGCAGTACTTC. The chain joins TRBV6-1 to TRBJ2-5; D gene uncertain. CDR3 length: 13 amino acids. The V gene lost 4 bases and the J gene lost 11 bases, with 17 bases spanning the gap. From germline, CDR1 is MNHNS and CDR2 SASEGT.

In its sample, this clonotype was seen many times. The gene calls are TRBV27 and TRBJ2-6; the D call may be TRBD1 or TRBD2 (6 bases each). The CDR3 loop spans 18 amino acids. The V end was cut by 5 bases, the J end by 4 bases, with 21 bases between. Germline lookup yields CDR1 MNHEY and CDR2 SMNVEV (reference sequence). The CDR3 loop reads CASSVFLGGPPGANVLTF. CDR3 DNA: TGTGCCAGCAGTGTCTTCCTGGGGGGCCCTCCGGGGGCCAACGTCCTGACTTTC.

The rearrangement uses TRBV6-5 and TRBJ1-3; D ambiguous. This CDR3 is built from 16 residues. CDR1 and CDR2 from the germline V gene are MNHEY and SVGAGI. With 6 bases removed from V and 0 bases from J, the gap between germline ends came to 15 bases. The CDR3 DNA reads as TGTGCCAGCAGCCTCACGAGGGAAAGCTCTGGAAACACCATATATTTT. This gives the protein CASSLTRESSGNTIYF.

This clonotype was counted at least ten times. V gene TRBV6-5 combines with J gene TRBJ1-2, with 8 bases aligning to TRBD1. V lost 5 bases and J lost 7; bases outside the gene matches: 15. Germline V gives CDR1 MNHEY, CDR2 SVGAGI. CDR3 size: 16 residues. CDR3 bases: TGTGCCAGCAGTCGCCCCACAGGGGGGATACCCCGTGGCTACACCTTC. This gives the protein CASSRPTGGIPRGYTF.

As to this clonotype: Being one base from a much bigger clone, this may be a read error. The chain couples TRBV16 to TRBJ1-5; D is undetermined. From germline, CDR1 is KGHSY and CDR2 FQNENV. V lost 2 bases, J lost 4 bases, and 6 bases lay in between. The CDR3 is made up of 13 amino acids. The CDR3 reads CASSQRENQPQHF. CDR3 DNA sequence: TGTGCCAGCAGCCAAAGGGAGAATCAGCCCCAGCATTTT.

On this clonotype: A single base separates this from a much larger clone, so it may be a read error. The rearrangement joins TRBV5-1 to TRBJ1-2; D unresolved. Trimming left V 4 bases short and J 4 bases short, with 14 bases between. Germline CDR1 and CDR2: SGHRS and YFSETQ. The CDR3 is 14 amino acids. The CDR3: CASSPDSASYGYTF. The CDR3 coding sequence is TGCGCCAGCAGCCCCGACTCGGCAAGCTATGGCTACACCTTC. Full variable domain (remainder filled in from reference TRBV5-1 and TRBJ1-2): KAGVTQTPRYLIKTRGQQVTLSCSPISGHRSVSWYQQTPGQGLQFLFEYFSETQRNKGNFPGRFSGRQFSNSRSEMNVSTLELGDSALYLCASSPDSASYGYTFGSGTRLTVV.

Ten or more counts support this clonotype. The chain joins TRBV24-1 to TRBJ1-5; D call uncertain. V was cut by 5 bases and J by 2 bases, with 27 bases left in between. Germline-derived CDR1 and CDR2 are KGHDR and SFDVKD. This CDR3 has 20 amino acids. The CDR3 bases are TGTGCCACCAGTGTTAGGACGGGCGGTCACAGTATTGGCGGCAATCAGCCCCAGCATTTT. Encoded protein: CATSVRTGGHSIGGNQPQHF.

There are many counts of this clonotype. The CDR3 here is CSVEVGRAFF. The CDR3 region has the DNA TGCAGCGTTGAAGTTGGGAGGGCTTTCTTT. The chain carries TRBV29-1 and TRBJ1-1; the D is unclear. Germline-derived CDR1 and CDR2 are SQVTM and ANQGSEA. This CDR3 contains 10 residues. Trimming pared 1 base from V and 11 bases from J, leaving 8 bases between.

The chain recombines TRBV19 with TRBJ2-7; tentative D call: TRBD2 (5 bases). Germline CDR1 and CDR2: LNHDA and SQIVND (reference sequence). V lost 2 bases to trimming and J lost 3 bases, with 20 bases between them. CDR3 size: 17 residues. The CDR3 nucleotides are TGTGCCAGTAGTATATTGCTGGGAGACGCCGGAAACTACGAGCAGTACTTC. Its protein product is CASSILLGDAGNYEQYF.

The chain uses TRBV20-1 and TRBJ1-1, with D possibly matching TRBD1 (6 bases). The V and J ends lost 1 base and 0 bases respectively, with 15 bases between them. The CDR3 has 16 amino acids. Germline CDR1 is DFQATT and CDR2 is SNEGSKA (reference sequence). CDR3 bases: TGCAGTGCTAGAGGGGGGACAAGGATTATGAACACTGAAGCTTTCTTT. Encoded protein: CSARGGTRIMNTEAFF.

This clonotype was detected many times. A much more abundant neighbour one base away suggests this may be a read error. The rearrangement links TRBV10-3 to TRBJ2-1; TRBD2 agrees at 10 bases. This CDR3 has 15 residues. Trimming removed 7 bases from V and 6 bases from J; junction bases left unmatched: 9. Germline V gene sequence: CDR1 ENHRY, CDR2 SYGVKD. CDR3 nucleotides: TGTGCCATCAAAAGGGGGGCTAGCGGGGGCAATGAGCAGTTCTTC. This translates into CAIKRGASGGNEQFF.

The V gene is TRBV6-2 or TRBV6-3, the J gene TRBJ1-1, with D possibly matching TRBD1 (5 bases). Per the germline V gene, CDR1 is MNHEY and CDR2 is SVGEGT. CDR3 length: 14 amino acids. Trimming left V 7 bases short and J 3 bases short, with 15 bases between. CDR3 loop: CASNLLGGDTEAFF. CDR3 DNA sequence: TGTGCCAGCAATCTCCTGGGGGGGGACACTGAAGCTTTCTTT.

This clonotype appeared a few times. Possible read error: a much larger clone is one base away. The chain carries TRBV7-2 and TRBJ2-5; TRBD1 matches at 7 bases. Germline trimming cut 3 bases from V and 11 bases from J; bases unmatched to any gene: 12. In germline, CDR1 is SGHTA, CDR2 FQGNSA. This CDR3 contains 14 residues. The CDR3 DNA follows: TGTGCCAGCAGCTTTAGTGACAGGGTCTGGGAGCAGTACTTC. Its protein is CASSFSDRVWEQYF.

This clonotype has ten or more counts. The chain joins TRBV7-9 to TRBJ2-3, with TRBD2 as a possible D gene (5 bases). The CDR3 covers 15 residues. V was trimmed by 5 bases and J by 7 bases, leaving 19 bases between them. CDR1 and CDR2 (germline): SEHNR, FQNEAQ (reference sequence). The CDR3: CASSPLAISANTQYF. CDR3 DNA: TGTGCCAGCAGCCCCCTAGCAATCTCGGCGAATACGCAGTATTTT.

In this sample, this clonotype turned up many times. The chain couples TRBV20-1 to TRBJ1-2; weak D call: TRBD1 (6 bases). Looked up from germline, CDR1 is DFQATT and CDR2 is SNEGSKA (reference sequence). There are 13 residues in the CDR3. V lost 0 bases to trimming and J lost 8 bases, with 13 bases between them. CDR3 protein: CSARDAQGRGYTF. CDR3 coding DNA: TGCAGTGCTAGAGATGCGCAGGGGAGAGGCTACACCTTC.